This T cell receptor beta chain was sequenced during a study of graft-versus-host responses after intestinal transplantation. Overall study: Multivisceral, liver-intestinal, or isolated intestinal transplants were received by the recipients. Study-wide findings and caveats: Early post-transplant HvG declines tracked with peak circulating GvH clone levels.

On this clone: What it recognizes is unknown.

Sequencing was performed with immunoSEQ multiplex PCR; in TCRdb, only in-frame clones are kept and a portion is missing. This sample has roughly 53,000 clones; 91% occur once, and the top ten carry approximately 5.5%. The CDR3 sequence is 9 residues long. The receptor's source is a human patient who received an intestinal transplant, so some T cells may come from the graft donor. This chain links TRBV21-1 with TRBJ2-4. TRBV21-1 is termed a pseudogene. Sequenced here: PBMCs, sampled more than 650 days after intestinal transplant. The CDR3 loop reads CASSNEEYF. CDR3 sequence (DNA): TGTGCCAGCAGCAATGAAGAGTACTTC.